This T cell receptor beta chain is from a study of cytomegalovirus exposure and HLA in healthy donors. The study's findings and limits: One later analysis, an examination of the 120 validation repertoires, found that first-cohort TCR clusters tended to co-occur in them.

Clones were read by immunoSEQ multiplex PCR, and TCRdb kept only the in-frame ones, dropping some. The sample shows 100,000 to 150,000 clones, roughly 89% of them seen only once. Germline CDR1 is MNHNY and CDR2 is SVGAGI (reference sequence). V was pared by 2 bases and J by 4 bases, with 14 bases between. The CDR3 covers 15 residues. This clone has more than one count but fewer than ten. Antigen: not known. The sample taken for sequencing was PBMCs. The receptor's source is a woman in her late teens or twenties in good health and CMV-seronegative. V usage is TRBV6-6 and J usage is TRBJ1-1, with D maybe TRBD1 (5 bases). The CDR3 spells CASSYTQTDGTEAFF. The CDR3 DNA reads as TGTGCCAGCAGTTACACTCAGACAGACGGCACTGAAGCTTTCTTT.